These 18 T cell receptor beta chains were sequenced from one sample in a study of blood T cells in healthy people across ages. Primers used in a second PCR of roughly 6 to 12 cycles were a sample-barcoded 5' primer and a J-beta primer mix. TCRdb re-derived calls from the 5' RACE reads in MiXCR, one entry per CDR3 protein. The data contain hundreds of thousands of distinct CDR3 sequences, approximately 25% of them singletons. The same specimen was also included in a second study, on T cells of mothers and their children.

The sample consisted of blood. The receptor set was obtained from a boy aged 10-17 years in good health.

The sample holds a few counts of this clonotype. The chain couples TRBV24-1 to TRBJ2-3; TRBD2 agrees at 8 bases. This CDR3 has 21 residues. V trimming: 6 bases; J trimming: 1 base; junction bases outside the gene matches: 23. Germline lookup yields CDR1 KGHDR and CDR2 SFDVKD. The CDR3 loop reads CATSQGYPSGRVPGGTDTQYF. CDR3 nucleotides: TGTGCCACCAGTCAGGGGTACCCCTCCGGGAGGGTCCCAGGCGGCACAGATACGCAGTATTTT.

This clonotype was found a few times. V gene TRBV12-5 combines with J gene TRBJ2-1, with D possibly being TRBD2 (5 bases). CDR1 and CDR2 (germline): LGHNT, FRNRAP. Trimming left V 3 bases short and J 8 bases short, with 14 bases between. CDR3 length: 14 residues. In DNA form, the CDR3 reads TGTGCTAGTGGTTTAGGACTCTTTGACGATGAGCAGTTCTTC. Translated: CASGLGLFDDEQFF.

The chain recombines TRBV2 with TRBJ2-1; 7 bases fit TRBD2. Germline lookup yields CDR1 SNHLY and CDR2 FYNNEI. V trimming: 11 bases; J trimming: 8 bases; junction bases outside the gene matches: 15. The CDR3 is 14 amino acids. The DNA of the CDR3 is TGTGCCCTGCCGAGACTAGCCGGAGGCCATGAGCAGTTCTTC. Translation gives CALPRLAGGHEQFF.

V usage is TRBV4-1 and J usage is TRBJ2-1; D is perhaps TRBD2 (5 bases). The CDR3 spans 13 residues. From germline, CDR1 is MGHRA and CDR2 YSYEKL. Deletions cut 0 bases from V and 9 bases from J, with 9 bases between. The CDR3 DNA reads TGCGCCAGCAGCCAAGAGTCTACTAGTGAGCAGTTCTTC. Its translation is CASSQESTSEQFF.

CDR3 in DNA: TGTGCCAGCAGTCCCCTAGCGGGGGTCGTGTCCTACAATGAGCAGTTCTTC. This encodes CASSPLAGVVSYNEQFF. This chain uses TRBV6-2 or TRBV6-3 with TRBJ2-1, with 10 bases aligning to TRBD2. Germline V gives CDR1 MNHEY, CDR2 SVGEGT. The CDR3 spans 17 residues. The trim removed 5 bases at V and 1 base at J, leaving 8 bases unmatched.

The V gene is TRBV4-3, the J gene TRBJ2-1, with no clear D. Germline V gives CDR1 LGHNA, CDR2 YSLEER. The CDR3 contains 13 residues. The V and J ends lost 4 bases and 8 bases respectively, with 12 bases between them. In nucleotides, the CDR3 is TGCGCCAGCAGCCCCACCTTCGCGGATGAGCAGTTCTTC. Its protein product is CASSPTFADEQFF.

This sequence joins TRBV5-6 and TRBJ2-2, with D perhaps matching TRBD1 (7 bases). This CDR3 is built from 14 residues. Trimming shortened V by 4 bases and J by 8 bases, and 15 bases separated the two germline ends. Germline-derived CDR1 and CDR2 are SGHDT and YYEEEE. The CDR3 bases are TGTGCCAGCAGCGCGGGACAGCCAACTGGGGAGCTGTTTTTT. Translated: CASSAGQPTGELFF. Supplemented by reference TRBV5-6 and TRBJ2-2, the full variable domain reads DAGVTQSPTHLIKTRGQQVTLRCSPKSGHDTVSWYQQALGQGPQFIFQYYEEEERQRGNFPDRFSGHQFPNYSSELNVNALLLGDSALYLCASSAGQPTGELFFGEGSRLTVL.

This rearrangement joins TRBV28 to TRBJ1-3; TRBD1 might be the D (6 bases). This CDR3 is 14 amino acids long. The germline V and J ends were trimmed by 8 bases and 0 bases, with 11 bases remaining between them. Germline V lookup: CDR1 MDHEN, CDR2 SYDVKM. In DNA form, the CDR3 reads TGTGCCAGCGGGGGGGGCCCCTCTGGAAACACCATATATTTT. The encoded protein is CASGGGPSGNTIYF.

This clonotype was recorded a few times. One base away lies a much larger clone, so this may be a sequencing read error. The chain joins TRBV5-6 to TRBJ1-1; D might be TRBD1 (5 bases). The CDR3 covers 16 residues. Germline assignment: CDR1 SGHDT and CDR2 YYEEEE. The CDR3 here is CACRAHGARENTEAFF. The CDR3 DNA sequence: TGTGCCTGCAGGGCCCATGGGGCGAGGGAGAACACTGAAGCTTTCTTT.

J is TRBJ1-4 and V is TRBV5-1, with D unclear. CDR3 length equals 17 residues. V was shortened by 1 base and J by 1 base, with 14 bases between the two germline ends. Germline CDR1 is SGHRS and CDR2 is YFSETQ. Here the CDR3 reads CASSLMGFLGTNEKLFF. The CDR3 bases are TGCGCCAGCAGCTTGATGGGATTTCTGGGAACTAATGAAAAACTGTTTTTT.

The V call is TRBV7-9, the J call TRBJ2-3; a possible D gene is TRBD2 (6 bases). V was trimmed by 5 bases and J by 0 bases, leaving 18 bases between them. Germline CDR1 is SEHNR and CDR2 is FQNEAQ (reference sequence). The CDR3 spans 17 residues. In DNA, the CDR3 is TGTGCCAGCAGCCCGCCCCTGTCCGGGGGAAGCACAGATACGCAGTATTTT. As protein: CASSPPLSGGSTDTQYF.

CDR3 amino acids: CASSHRDVSSYEQYF. In nucleotides, the CDR3 is TGTGCCAGCAGTCACCGGGACGTGAGCTCCTACGAGCAGTACTTC. This rearrangement joins TRBV14 to TRBJ2-7; the D call may be TRBD1 or TRBD2 (5 bases each). Germline V gene sequence: CDR1 SGHDN, CDR2 FVKESK. The CDR3 loop spans 15 amino acids. With 6 bases removed from V and 0 bases from J, the gap between germline ends came to 15 bases.

V and J are TRBV15 and TRBJ2-2; 9 bases agree with TRBD1. J lost 0 bases, V lost 2 bases, and 4 bases had no gene match. This CDR3 has 17 residues. The germline gives CDR1 LNHNV, CDR2 YYDKDF (reference sequence). The CDR3 loop is CATSRPRQGANTGELFF. Here the CDR3 DNA reads TGTGCCACCAGCAGACCTAGACAGGGGGCGAACACCGGGGAGCTGTTTTTT.

At least ten counts were recorded for this clonotype. J is TRBJ1-2 and V is TRBV12-3 or TRBV12-4; 8 nucleotides agree with TRBD1. V gave up 3 bases and J gave up 4 bases; unmatched junction bases: 4. The CDR3 covers 14 residues. The chain's CDR3 is CASSFAGTGYGYTF. The CDR3 DNA sequence: TGTGCCAGCAGTTTCGCCGGGACAGGCTATGGCTACACCTTC.

Only a few counts were recorded for this clonotype. DNA for the CDR3: TGTGCCAGCAGCCTCGGAGGTGCCGACTATGGCTACACCTTC. Amino acids: CASSLGGADYGYTF. This chain uses TRBV12-3 or TRBV12-4 with TRBJ1-2; D ambiguous. The CDR3 is 14 amino acids. Trimming took 6 bases from V and 3 from J, leaving 14 bases between them.

This clonotype was counted many times. This sequence joins TRBV5-1 and TRBJ2-7, with 9 bases lining up with TRBD1. V gave up 1 base and J gave up 5 bases; unmatched junction bases: 7. Germline-derived CDR1 and CDR2 are SGHRS and YFSETQ. The CDR3 totals 15 residues. The CDR3 is CASSLSTDRGDEQYF. CDR3 DNA sequence: TGCGCCAGCAGCTTGTCCACGGACAGGGGTGACGAGCAGTACTTC.

This clonotype was picked up a small number of times. The V and J genes are TRBV9 and TRBJ1-4; maybe TRBD1 (5 bases). The CDR3 totals 16 residues. V gave up 3 bases and J gave up 0 bases, with 12 bases separating them. Germline V gene lookup returns CDR1 SGDLS and CDR2 YYNGEE. The chain's CDR3 is CASSEGLLSTNEKLFF. CDR3 sequence (DNA): TGTGCCAGCAGCGAGGGGCTTTTATCAACTAATGAAAAACTGTTTTTT.

This clonotype appeared a single time. This chain links TRBV7-9 with TRBJ1-4; D not certain. Looked up from germline, CDR1 is SEHNR and CDR2 is FQNEAQ (reference sequence). Trimming pared 0 bases from V and 6 bases from J, leaving 8 bases between. The CDR3 consists of 14 residues. CDR3 sequence reads: CASSLASVHEKLFF. As DNA, the CDR3 is TGTGCCAGCAGCTTAGCGTCCGTCCATGAAAAACTGTTTTTT.